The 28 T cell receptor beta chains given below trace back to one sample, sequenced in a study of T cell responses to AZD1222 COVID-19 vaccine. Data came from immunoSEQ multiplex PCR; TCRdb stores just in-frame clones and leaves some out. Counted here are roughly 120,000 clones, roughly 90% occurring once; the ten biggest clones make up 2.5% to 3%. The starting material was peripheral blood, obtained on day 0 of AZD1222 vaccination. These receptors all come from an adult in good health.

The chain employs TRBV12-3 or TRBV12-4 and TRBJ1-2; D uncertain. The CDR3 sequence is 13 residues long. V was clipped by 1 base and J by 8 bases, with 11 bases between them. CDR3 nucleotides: TGTGCCAGCAGTTTAGGGTCGCCTAAGGGCTACACCTTC. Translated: CASSLGSPKGYTF.

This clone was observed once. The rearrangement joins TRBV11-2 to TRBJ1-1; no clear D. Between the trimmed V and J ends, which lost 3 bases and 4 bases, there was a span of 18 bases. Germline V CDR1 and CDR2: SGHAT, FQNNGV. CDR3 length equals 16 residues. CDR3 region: CASSLGLFVGGTEAFF. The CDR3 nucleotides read TGTGCCAGCAGCTTGGGCCTGTTTGTGGGTGGCACTGAAGCTTTCTTT.

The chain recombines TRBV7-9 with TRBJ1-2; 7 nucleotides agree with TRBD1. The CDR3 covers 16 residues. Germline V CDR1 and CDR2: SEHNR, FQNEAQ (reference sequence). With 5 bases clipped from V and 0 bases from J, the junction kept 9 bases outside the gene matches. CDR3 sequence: CASSPARDSTNYGYTF. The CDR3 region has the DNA TGTGCCAGCAGCCCGGCCAGGGACAGTACTAACTATGGCTACACCTTC.

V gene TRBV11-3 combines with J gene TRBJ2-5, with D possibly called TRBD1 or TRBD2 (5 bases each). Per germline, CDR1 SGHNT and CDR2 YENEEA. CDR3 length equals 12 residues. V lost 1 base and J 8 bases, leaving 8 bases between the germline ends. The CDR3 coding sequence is TGTGCCAGCAGCTTAGGGGGGTCAACCCAGTACTTC. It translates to CASSLGGSTQYF.

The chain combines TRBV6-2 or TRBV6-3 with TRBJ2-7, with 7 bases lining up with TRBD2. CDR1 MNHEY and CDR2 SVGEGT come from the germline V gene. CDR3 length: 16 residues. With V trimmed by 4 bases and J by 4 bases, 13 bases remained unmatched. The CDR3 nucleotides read TGTGCCAGCAGTTCCCTCCGGACTAGGGGACGATACGAGCAGTACTTC. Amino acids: CASSSLRTRGRYEQYF.

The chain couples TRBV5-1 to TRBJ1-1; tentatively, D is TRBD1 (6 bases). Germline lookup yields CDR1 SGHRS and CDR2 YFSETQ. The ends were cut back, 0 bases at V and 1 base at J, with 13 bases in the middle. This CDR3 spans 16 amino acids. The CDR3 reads CASSLDYRVENTEAFF. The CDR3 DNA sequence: TGCGCCAGCAGCTTGGATTACAGGGTTGAGAACACTGAAGCTTTCTTT.

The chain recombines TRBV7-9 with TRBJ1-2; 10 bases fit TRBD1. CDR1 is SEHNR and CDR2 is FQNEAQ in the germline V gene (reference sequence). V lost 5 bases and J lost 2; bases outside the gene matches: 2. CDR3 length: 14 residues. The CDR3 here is CASSVGQGNYGYTF. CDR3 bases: TGTGCCAGCAGCGTGGGACAGGGGAACTATGGCTACACCTTC. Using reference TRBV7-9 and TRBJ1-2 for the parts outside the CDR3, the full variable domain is DTGVSQNPRHKITKRGQNVTFRCDPISEHNRLYWYRQTLGQGPEFLTYFQNEAQLEKSRLLSDRFSAERPKGSFSTLEIQRTEQGDSAMYLCASSVGQGNYGYTFGSGTRLTVV.

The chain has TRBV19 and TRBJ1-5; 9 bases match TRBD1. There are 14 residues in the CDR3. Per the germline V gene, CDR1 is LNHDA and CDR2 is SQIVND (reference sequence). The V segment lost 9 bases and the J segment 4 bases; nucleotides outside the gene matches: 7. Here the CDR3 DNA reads TGTGCCAGCAGCAGACAGGGGGAAAATCAGCCCCAGCATTTT. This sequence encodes CASSRQGENQPQHF.

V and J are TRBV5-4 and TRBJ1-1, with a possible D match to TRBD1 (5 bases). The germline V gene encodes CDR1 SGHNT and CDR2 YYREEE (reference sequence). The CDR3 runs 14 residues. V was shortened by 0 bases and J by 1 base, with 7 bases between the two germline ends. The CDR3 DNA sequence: TGTGCCAGCAGCTTGGGCGGACAGAACACTGAAGCTTTCTTT. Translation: CASSLGGQNTEAFF. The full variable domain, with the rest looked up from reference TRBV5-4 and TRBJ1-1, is ETGVTQSPTHLIKTRGQQVTLRCSSQSGHNTVSWYQQALGQGPQFIFQYYREEENGRGNFPPRFSGLQFPNYSSELNVNALELDDSALYLCASSLGGQNTEAFFGQGTRLTVV.

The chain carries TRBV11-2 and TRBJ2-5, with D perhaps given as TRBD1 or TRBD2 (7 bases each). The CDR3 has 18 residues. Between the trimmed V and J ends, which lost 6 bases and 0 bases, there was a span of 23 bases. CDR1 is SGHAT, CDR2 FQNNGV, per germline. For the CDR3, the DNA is TGTGCCAGCAGACCAAAGGGGGGGACAGACTGGTACCAAGAGACCCAGTACTTC. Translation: CASRPKGGTDWYQETQYF.

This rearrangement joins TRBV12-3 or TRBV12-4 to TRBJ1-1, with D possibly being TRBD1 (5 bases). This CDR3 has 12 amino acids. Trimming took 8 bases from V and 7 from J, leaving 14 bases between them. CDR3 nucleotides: TGTGCCAGCGCGGCCGGGGGGGATGAAGCTTTCTTT. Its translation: CASAAGGDEAFF.

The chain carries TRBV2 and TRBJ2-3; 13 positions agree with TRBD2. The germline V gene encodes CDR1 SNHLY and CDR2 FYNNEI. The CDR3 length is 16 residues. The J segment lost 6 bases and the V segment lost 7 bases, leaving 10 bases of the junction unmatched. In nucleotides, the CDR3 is TGTGCCAGCATCCGCCGGGGGGGACTAGCGGGGGATACGCAGTATTTT. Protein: CASIRRGGLAGDTQYF.

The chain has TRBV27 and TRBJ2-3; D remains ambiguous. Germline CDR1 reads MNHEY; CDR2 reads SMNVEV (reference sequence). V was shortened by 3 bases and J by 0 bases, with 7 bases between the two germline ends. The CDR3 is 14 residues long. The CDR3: CASSLSESTDTQYF. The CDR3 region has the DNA TGTGCCAGCAGTTTGTCAGAGAGCACAGATACGCAGTATTTT.

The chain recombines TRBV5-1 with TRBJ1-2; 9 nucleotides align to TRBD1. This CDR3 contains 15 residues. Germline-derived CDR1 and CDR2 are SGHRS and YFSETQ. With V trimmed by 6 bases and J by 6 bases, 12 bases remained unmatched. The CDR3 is CASNRNGQGLNGYTF. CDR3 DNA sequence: TGCGCCAGCAACCGTAACGGACAGGGGTTAAATGGCTACACCTTC.

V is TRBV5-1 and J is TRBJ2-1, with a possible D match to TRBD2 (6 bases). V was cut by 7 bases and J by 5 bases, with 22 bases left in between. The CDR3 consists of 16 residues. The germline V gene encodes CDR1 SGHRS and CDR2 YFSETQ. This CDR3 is CASGPGLQIDNNEQFF. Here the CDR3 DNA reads TGCGCCAGCGGACCGGGACTCCAAATTGACAACAATGAGCAGTTCTTC.

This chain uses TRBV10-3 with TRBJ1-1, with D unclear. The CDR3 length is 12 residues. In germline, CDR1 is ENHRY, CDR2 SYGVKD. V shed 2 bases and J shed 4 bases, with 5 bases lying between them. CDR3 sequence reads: CAISERSTEAFF. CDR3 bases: TGTGCCATCAGTGAGCGCAGCACTGAAGCTTTCTTT.

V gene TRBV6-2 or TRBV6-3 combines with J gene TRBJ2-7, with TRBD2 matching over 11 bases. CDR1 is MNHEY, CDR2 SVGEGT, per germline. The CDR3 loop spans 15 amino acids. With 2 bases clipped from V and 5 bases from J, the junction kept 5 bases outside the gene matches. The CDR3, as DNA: TGTGCCAGCAGTTACCGGACTAGCGGGCTCAACGAGCAGTACTTC. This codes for CASSYRTSGLNEQYF.

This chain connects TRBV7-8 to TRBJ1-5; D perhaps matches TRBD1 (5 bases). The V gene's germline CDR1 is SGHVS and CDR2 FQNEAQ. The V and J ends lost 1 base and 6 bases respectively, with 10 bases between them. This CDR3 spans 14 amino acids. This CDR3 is CASSLGDLSQPQHF. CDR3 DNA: TGTGCCAGCAGCTTAGGGGACCTCTCTCAGCCCCAGCATTTT.

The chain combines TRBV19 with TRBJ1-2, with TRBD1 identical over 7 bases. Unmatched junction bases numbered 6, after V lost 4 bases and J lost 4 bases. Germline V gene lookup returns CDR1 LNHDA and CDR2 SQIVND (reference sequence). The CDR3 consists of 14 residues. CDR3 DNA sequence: TGTGCCAGTAGTACCGCGGGACAGATCTATGGCTACACCTTC. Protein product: CASSTAGQIYGYTF.

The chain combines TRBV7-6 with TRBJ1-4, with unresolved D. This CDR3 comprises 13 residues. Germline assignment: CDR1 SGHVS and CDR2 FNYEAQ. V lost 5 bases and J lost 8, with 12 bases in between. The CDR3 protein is CASSAMGGEKLFF. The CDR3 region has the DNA TGTGCCAGCAGCGCCATGGGAGGGGAAAAACTGTTTTTT.

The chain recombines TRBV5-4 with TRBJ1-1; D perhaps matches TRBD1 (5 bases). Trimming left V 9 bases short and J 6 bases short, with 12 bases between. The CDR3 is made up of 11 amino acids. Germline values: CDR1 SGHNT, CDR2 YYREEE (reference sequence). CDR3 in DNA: TGTGCCACCTCGGGGACCGCTGAAGCTTTCTTT. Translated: CATSGTAEAFF.

The CDR3: CASSLRPTGALSAEQFF. CDR3 bases: TGTGCCAGCAGCCTCCGTCCCACGGGAGCTCTATCGGCCGAGCAGTTCTTC. This chain joins TRBV14 and TRBJ2-1; TRBD2 might be the D (6 bases). The CDR3 length is 17 residues. The V end lost 4 bases, the J end lost 10 bases, and 26 bases lay between the germline ends. Germline loops: CDR1 SGHDN, CDR2 FVKESK. The full variable domain, rest sourced from reference TRBV14 and TRBJ2-1, is EAGVTQFPSHSVIEKGQTVTLRCDPISGHDNLYWYRRVMGKEIKFLLHFVKESKQDESGMPNNRFLAERTGGTYSTLKVQPAELEDSGVYFCASSLRPTGALSAEQFFGPGTRLTVL.

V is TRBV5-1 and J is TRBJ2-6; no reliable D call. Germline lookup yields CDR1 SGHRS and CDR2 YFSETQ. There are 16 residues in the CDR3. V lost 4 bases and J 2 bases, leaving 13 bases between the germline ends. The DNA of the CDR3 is TGCGCCAGCAGCCCACCCTTCGGAGCTGGGGCCAACGTCCTGACTTTC. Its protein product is CASSPPFGAGANVLTF.

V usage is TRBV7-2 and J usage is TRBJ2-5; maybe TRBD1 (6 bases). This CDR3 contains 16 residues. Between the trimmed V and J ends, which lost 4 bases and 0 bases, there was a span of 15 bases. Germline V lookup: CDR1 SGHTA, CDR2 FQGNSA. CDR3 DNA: TGTGCCAGCAGCTCAAATCGGGGACACAACCAAGAGACCCAGTACTTC. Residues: CASSSNRGHNQETQYF.

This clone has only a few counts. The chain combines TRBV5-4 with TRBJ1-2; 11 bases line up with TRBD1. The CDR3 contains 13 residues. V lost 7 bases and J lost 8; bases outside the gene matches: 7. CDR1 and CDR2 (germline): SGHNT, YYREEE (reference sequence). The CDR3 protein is CASRTGGAFGYTF. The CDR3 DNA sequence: TGTGCCAGCCGGACAGGGGGCGCGTTCGGCTACACCTTC. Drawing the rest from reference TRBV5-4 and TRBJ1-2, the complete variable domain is ETGVTQSPTHLIKTRGQQVTLRCSSQSGHNTVSWYQQALGQGPQFIFQYYREEENGRGNFPPRFSGLQFPNYSSELNVNALELDDSALYLCASRTGGAFGYTFGSGTRLTVV.

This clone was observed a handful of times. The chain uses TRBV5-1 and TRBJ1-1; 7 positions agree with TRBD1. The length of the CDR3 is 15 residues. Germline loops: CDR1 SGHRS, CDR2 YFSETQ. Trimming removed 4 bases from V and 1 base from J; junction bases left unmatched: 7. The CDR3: CASSPEGAGNTEAFF. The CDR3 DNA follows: TGCGCCAGCAGCCCCGAGGGGGCCGGGAACACTGAAGCTTTCTTT.

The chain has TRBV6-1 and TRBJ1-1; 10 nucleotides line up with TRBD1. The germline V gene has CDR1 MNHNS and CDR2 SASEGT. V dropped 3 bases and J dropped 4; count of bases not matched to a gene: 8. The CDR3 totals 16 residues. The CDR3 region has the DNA TGTGCCAGCAGTGATTCGGGACAGGGGCCGAGCACTGAAGCTTTCTTT. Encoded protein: CASSDSGQGPSTEAFF.

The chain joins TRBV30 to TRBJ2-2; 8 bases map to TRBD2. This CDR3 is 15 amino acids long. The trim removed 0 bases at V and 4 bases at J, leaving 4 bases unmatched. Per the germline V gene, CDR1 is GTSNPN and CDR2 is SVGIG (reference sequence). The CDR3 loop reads CAWSVLAGGTGELFF. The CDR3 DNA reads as TGTGCCTGGAGTGTACTCGCGGGAGGCACCGGGGAGCTGTTTTTT.